This TCR beta chain was recorded in a study of T cells in Graves' hyperthyroidism and ophthalmopathy (dated by TCRdb to between 2017 and 2020). About the full investigation: Peripheral blood was collected at initial diagnosis, before any treatment. According to the paper, TCR Vbeta CDR3 sequencing was carried out on 135 peripheral blood samples, which came from some 41 ophthalmopathy, around 75 hyperthyroidism and 17 progressor patients. The study also compared thyroid tissue and blood T-cell repertoires from 5 to 7 Graves' hyperthyroidism patients. After blood sampling, hyperthyroidism patients were treated with methimazole at a starting dose of 30 mg daily, and ophthalmopathy patients were treated with high-dose intravenous methylprednisolone. TCR V-J signatures able to tell the groups apart were searched for in a discovery cohort of 90 to 100 patients, of whom 43 had Graves' ophthalmopathy and 57 had stable Graves' hyperthyroidism. The 85 to 100 discovery patients were divided at random into training and test sets in a 7:3 ratio. Prospective prediction of ophthalmopathy was tested in an independent validation cohort consisting of 18 to 20 hyperthyroidism patients and around 16 patients who later progressed to ophthalmopathy.

Results and caveats for the whole study, not just this receptor: Blood samples also contained most of the expanded thyroid clonotypes (frequency above 0.001), which suggests that blood repertoires may reflect thyroid immune responses. In validation, the model predicted progression to ophthalmopathy with approximately 71% sensitivity and less than 80% specificity, a median of roughly seven months before onset. A 13 V-J signature model separated ophthalmopathy from stable hyperthyroidism, with around 91% sensitivity and about 81% specificity in cross-validation and 80%/75% in testing. No statistical method was used to fix the sample size in advance, and group allocation was not hidden from the investigators.

Stable Graves' hyperthyroidism was defined as no progression to ophthalmopathy during 18 months of follow-up. Hyperthyroidism patients were newly diagnosed, had a disease duration of under 2 months, and were aged 18 to 65 years. The study excluded patients with uncontrolled infections, other autoimmune diseases, pregnancy or lactation. Diagnoses relied on clinical symptoms, serum thyroxine and TRAb, thyroid ultrasound and orbital computed tomography. PBMCs were isolated from more than 9 ml of fresh peripheral blood by Ficoll-Paque density gradient centrifugation. Total RNA was extracted using Trizol reagent, and RNA quality was assessed on an Agilent 2100 Bioanalyzer. The TCR beta CDR3 regions were amplified from RNA transcripts. The first round of RT-PCR for the TCR CDR3 was performed with the HTBI primer set and the Qiagen OneStep RT-PCR kit. The libraries were constructed in a second round of multiplex PCR and then size-selected and purified. Libraries were sequenced paired-end with 100 bp reads on an Illumina HiSeq2000. From the authors' description of their analysis: SOAPnuke was used to process the raw data, throwing out any read that contained adapters or uncalled bases, had a mean Phred below 15, or lacked an exact constant-primer or identifier match. COPE v1.2.5 was used to merge the high-quality paired reads, and each unique nucleotide sequence was defined as a clonotype. MiTCR v1.1 was used to align the clonotypes against IMGT TRBV, TRBD and TRBJ reference segments. Analysis was restricted to V-J combinations with a frequency above 0.0001, which covered just over 98% of repertoires. The TCS score was defined as the ratio of F50 (clonal expansion) to E x V (chaos), calculated using BLOSUM62-based TCRdist between CDR3 peptides within each V-J. Welch's t-statistics and random forest reduced some 510 V-J features to around 14, which were used in a naive Bayes classifier (R e1071). The Morisita-Horn index was used to measure how similar the thyroid and blood repertoires were. Clones were called with MiXCR by TCRdb after fastp trimmed the public reads at Q25, and only in-frame beta chains were retained. Each CDR3 protein appears once, grouped with its most common genes and DNA. The V and J calls and clone size are TCRdb's, not the authors'. The sample records about 840,000 distinct CDR3 sequences, over 35% of which are singletons. Approximately 8.7% of the sample lies in the top ten.

Turning to this clonotype: No cognate antigen has been identified for it. No quality values exist for individual bases; no much larger clone is one base distant.

The receptor comes from a man between 18 and 29 years old with Graves' hyperthyroidism. The specimen was blood.

The DNA sequence is TGCAGTGCTTGGGATTCTAGCAAGACGCAGTATTTT. It encodes CSAWDSSKTQYF. The chain is encoded by TRBV20-1 joined to TRBJ2-3; TRBD2 is a possible D gene, resting on 5 matching bases. The CDR3 holds 12 amino acids from the cysteine to the phenylalanine. Just CDR3 DNA is preserved here, 36 bases in frame from base 1. CDR1 and CDR2, per the germline V gene (reference sequence), are DFQATT and SNEGSKA. Between the V and J ends, shortened by 5 bases and 9 bases respectively, the junction contains 15 bases.